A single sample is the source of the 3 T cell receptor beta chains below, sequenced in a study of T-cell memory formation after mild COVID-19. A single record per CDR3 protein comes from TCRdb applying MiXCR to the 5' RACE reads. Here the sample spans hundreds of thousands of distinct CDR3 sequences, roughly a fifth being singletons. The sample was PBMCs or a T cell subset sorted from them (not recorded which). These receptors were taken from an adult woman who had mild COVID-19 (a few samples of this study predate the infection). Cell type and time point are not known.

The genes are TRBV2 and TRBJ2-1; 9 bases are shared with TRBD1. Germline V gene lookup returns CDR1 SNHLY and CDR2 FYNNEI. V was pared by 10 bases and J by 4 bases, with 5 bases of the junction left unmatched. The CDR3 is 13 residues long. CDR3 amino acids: CATGTGNYNEQFF. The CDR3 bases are TGTGCCACAGGGACAGGGAATTACAATGAGCAGTTCTTC.

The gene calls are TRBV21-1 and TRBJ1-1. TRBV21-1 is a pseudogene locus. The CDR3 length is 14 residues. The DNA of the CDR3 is TGTGCCAGCAGCAAAGGGGACAGGAACACTGAAGCTTTCTTT. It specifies CASSKGDRNTEAFF.

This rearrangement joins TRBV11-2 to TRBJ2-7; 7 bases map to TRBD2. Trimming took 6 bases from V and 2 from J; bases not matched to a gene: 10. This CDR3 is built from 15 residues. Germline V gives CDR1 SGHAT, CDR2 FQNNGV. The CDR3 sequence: CASSRLGTTAYEQYF. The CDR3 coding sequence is TGTGCCAGCAGTCGACTGGGGACTACCGCCTACGAGCAGTACTTC. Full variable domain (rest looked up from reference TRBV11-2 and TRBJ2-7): EAGVAQSPRYKIIEKRQSVAFWCNPISGHATLYWYQQILGQGPKLLIQFQNNGVVDDSQLPKDRFSAERLKGVDSTLKIQPAKLEDSAVYLCASSRLGTTAYEQYFGPGTRLTVT.